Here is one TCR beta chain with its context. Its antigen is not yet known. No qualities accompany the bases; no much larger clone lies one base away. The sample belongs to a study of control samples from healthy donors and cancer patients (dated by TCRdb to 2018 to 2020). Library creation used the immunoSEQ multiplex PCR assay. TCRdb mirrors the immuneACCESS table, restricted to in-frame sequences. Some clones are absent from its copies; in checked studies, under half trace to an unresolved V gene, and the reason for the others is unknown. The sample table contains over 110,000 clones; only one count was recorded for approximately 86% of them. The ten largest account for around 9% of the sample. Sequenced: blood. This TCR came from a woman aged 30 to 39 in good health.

The CDR3 protein sequence reads: CASSPRGEEKLFF. The bases read TGTGCCAGCTCACCCCGGGGAGAGGAAAAACTGTTTTTT. The chain is assembled from TRBV18 and TRBJ1-4; the D segment cannot be called with confidence. From the cysteine up to the phenylalanine, the CDR3 has a length of 13 residues. Only the CDR3 DNA stays, 39 bases, in frame from base 1. V loses 3 bases, J loses 8 bases, and the germline ends lie 10 bases apart. Reading the germline V gene gives CDR1 KGHSH and CDR2 LQKENI.